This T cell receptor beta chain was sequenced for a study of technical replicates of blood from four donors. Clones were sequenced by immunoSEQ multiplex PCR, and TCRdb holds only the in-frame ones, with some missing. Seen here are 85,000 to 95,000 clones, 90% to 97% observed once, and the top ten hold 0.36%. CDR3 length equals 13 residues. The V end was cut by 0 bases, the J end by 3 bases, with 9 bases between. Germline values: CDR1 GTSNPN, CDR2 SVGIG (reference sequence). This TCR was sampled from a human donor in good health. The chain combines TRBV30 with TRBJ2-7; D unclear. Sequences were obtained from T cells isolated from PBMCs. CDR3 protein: CAWSVPVGYEQYF. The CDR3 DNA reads TGTGCCTGGAGTGTACCCGTCGGCTACGAGCAGTACTTC.